These T cell receptor beta chains were read from a single sample in a study of cytomegalovirus exposure and HLA in healthy donors. Sequenced by immunoSEQ multiplex PCR; TCRdb stores in-frame clones only, minus some. This table holds roughly 140,000 clones, roughly a tenth found once. The sequencing input was PBMCs. The receptors derive from a male donor in good health and CMV-seronegative. CDR3s include the opening cysteine and the closing phenylalanine or tryptophan. Fields, in order: V gene, J gene, CDR3 protein.

TRBV7-9	TRBJ1-6	CASSFFVGATNSPLHF
TRBV6-5	TRBJ1-2	CASSYSSPGFGYGYTF
TRBV27	TRBJ1-2	CASSPKGHFNYGYTF
TRBV14	TRBJ1-6	CASSHHTGLINSPLHF
TRBV5-1	TRBJ2-7	CASKASVTSYYEQYF
TRBV9	TRBJ2-7	CASSLASGVGYEQYF
TRBV4-3	TRBJ1-5	CASSEAGGINQPQHF
TRBV5-6	TRBJ2-3	CASSLAGREGSTDTQYF
TRBV6-6	TRBJ2-1	CASSYSTGGLSDEQFF
TRBV28	TRBJ1-3	CASSLTAGYGNTIYF
TRBV5-1	TRBJ2-7	CASSTGLAGEQYF
TRBV4-1	TRBJ2-4	CASNQGLELAKNIQYF
TRBV30	TRBJ1-6	CAWSGLRQPNSPLHF
TRBV7-9	TRBJ2-1	CASSPRGLSYNEQFF
TRBV7-6	TRBJ2-1	CASSLLARYNEQFF
TRBV6-7	TRBJ1-1	CASTLGEGRGGNTEAFF
TRBV7-9	TRBJ2-7	CASTPLGGPKDEQYF